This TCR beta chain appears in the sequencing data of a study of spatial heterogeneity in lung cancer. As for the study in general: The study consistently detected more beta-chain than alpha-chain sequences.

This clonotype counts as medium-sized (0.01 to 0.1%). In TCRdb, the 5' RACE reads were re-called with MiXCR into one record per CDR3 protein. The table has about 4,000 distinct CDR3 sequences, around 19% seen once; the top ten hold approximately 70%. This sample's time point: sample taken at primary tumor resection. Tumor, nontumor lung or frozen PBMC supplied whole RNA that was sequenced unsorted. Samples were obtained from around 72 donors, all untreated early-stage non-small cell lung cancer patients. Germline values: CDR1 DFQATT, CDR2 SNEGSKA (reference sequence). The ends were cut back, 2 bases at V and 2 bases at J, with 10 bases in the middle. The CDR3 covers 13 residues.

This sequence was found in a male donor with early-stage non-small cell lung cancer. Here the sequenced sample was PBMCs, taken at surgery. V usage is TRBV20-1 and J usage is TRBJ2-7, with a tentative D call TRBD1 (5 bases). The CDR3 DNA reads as TGCAGTGCTAGACGCAGGGAAACCTACGAGCAGTACTTC. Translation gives CSARRRETYEQYF.